This paragraph reports one T cell receptor beta chain. Its antigen is currently unknown. Some clones are missing from TCRdb's copy, which holds only in-frame ones; the method was immunoSEQ multiplex PCR. The sample holds 65,000 to 90,000 clones, 85% to 90% seen once. V lost 5 bases and J 0 bases, leaving 17 bases between the germline ends. The germline CDR1 and CDR2 sequences are SGHAT and FQNNGV. CDR3 size: 16 residues. This record belongs to a study of OX40 agonist ivuxolimab in advanced cancers. Overall study results and limits: Expanded peripheral T-cell antigen specificity went undetermined.

Here the sequenced sample was CD4+ or CD8+ T cells sorted from blood, taken in a trial of the OX40 agonist ivuxolimab. The sequence was collected from an adult with an advanced solid tumor such as melanoma, head and neck, liver or kidney cancer. The rearrangement uses TRBV11-2 and TRBJ2-7, with D possibly being TRBD2 (6 bases). The CDR3 bases are TGTGCCAGCAGCAGACTTAGCGGACCGAGCTCCTACGAGCAGTACTTC. This encodes CASSRLSGPSSYEQYF.